Shown below are 28 T cell receptor beta chains from a single sample sequenced in a study of blood T cell repertoires in COVID-19. TCRdb's copy holds only in-frame clones and misses some; the assay was immunoSEQ multiplex PCR. The sample includes about 230,000 clones, more than 65% seen only once; the top ten take approximately 7.2%. The sample was peripheral blood. These receptors all come from a woman aged 80 or over with acute or convalescent COVID-19.

The CDR3, as DNA: TGTGCCAGCAGCGTAGCGAGACGGGGGAACACTGAAGCTTTCTTT. Its protein product is CASSVARRGNTEAFF. The J gene is TRBJ1-1, the V gene TRBV9; D is undetermined. The V end lost 0 bases, the J end lost 1 base, and 10 bases lay between the germline ends. This CDR3 region has 15 residues. Germline V gives CDR1 SGDLS, CDR2 YYNGEE.

The gene calls are TRBV28 and TRBJ2-1; D possibly corresponds to TRBD2 (5 bases). Trimming removed 4 bases at V and 6 bases at J, with 16 bases between. Germline V gives CDR1 MDHEN, CDR2 SYDVKM. The CDR3 loop spans 15 amino acids. The CDR3 DNA reads as TGTGCCAGCAGTTCCCGGACGGGGATTTTCAATGAGCAGTTCTTC. Amino acids: CASSSRTGIFNEQFF.

Here the CDR3 DNA reads TGTGCCAGCAGCTCCCCGGGACAGGGCTATCAGCCCCAGCATTTT. Translated: CASSSPGQGYQPQHF. The V call is TRBV5-8, the J call TRBJ1-5; 9 bases fit TRBD1. CDR1 SGHTS and CDR2 YDEGEE come from the germline V gene. CDR3 size: 15 residues. Losses at the gene ends were 3 bases for V and 5 bases for J; bases not matched to a gene: 6.

The rearrangement uses TRBV5-1 and TRBJ2-5, with D possibly being TRBD2 (5 bases). Trimming pared 1 base from V and 5 bases from J, leaving 12 bases between. Germline V gives CDR1 SGHRS, CDR2 YFSETQ. The CDR3 is 14 residues long. CDR3 in DNA: TGCGCCAGCAGCTTGTCTAGCACCGAGGAGACCCAGTACTTC. Translating gives CASSLSSTEETQYF. The variable domain in full, completed from reference TRBV5-1 and TRBJ2-5, reads KAGVTQTPRYLIKTRGQQVTLSCSPISGHRSVSWYQQTPGQGLQFLFEYFSETQRNKGNFPGRFSGRQFSNSRSEMNVSTLELGDSALYLCASSLSSTEETQYFGPGTRLLVL.

The gene calls are TRBV28 and TRBJ1-6, with D tentatively TRBD1 (5 bases). The CDR3 runs to 14 residues. Germline V CDR1 and CDR2: MDHEN, SYDVKM. V was cut by 2 bases and J by 10 bases, with 12 bases left in between. The CDR3: CASSLARDFSPLHF. CDR3 coding DNA: TGTGCCAGCAGTTTAGCCAGGGACTTCTCACCCCTCCACTTT. Looking up the rest from reference TRBV28 and TRBJ1-6 gives the full variable domain: DVKVTQSSRYLVKRTGEKVFLECVQDMDHENMFWYRQDPGLGLRLIYFSYDVKMKEKGDIPEGYSVSREKKERFSLILESASTNQTSMYLCASSLARDFSPLHFGNGTRLTVT.

The chain links TRBV6-6 to TRBJ2-7; 7 bases line up with TRBD1. The CDR3 spans 13 residues. J was trimmed by 2 bases and V by 6 bases; bases with no gene match: 4. The V gene's germline CDR1 is MNHNY and CDR2 SVGAGI (reference sequence). The CDR3, as DNA: TGTGCCAGCAGGGGACAGCCAACCTACGAGCAGTACTTC. This encodes CASRGQPTYEQYF.

This chain links TRBV6-1 with TRBJ2-7; 9 bases match TRBD1. The germline gives CDR1 MNHNS, CDR2 SASEGT. The CDR3 is made up of 14 amino acids. V dropped 2 bases and J dropped 7; count of bases not matched to a gene: 6. The CDR3 spells CASSELGQGREQYF. DNA for the CDR3: TGTGCCAGCAGTGAATTGGGACAGGGAAGGGAGCAGTACTTC.

This clone was observed many times. The chain couples TRBV4-2 to TRBJ2-7, with 8 bases fitting TRBD2. This CDR3 comprises 15 residues. Germline CDR1 is LGHNA and CDR2 is YNFKEQ. V dropped 0 bases and J dropped 3; count of bases not matched to a gene: 4. The CDR3 is CASSQDGSGIYEQYF. DNA for the CDR3: TGTGCCAGCAGCCAAGATGGTAGCGGGATCTACGAGCAGTACTTC.

The chain employs TRBV11-2 and TRBJ2-7; D may be TRBD2 (5 bases). The CDR3 totals 16 residues. The V end lost 5 bases, the J end lost 3 bases, and 20 bases lay between the germline ends. In germline, CDR1 is SGHAT, CDR2 FQNNGV. The CDR3 DNA sequence: TGTGCCAGCAGCCCCAAAAGTGTGGAGGTGGGCTACGAGCAGTACTTC. Translated, it gives CASSPKSVEVGYEQYF.

This chain links TRBV4-1 with TRBJ2-1; TRBD2 matches 10 bases. Trimming took 1 base from V and 12 from J; bases not matched to a gene: 9. Looked up from germline, CDR1 is MGHRA and CDR2 is YSYEKL. The CDR3 loop spans 15 amino acids. CDR3 amino acids: CASSQGLAGVYRQFF. The CDR3 coding sequence is TGCGCCAGCAGCCAAGGGCTAGCGGGAGTTTACAGGCAGTTCTTC.

The chain links TRBV6-5 to TRBJ1-6; D perhaps matches TRBD1 (6 bases). The V gene lost 4 bases and the J gene lost 8 bases, with 15 bases spanning the gap. This CDR3 has 15 amino acids. CDR1 and CDR2 (germline): MNHEY, SVGAGI. CDR3 in amino acids: CASSSNRVIDSPLHF. The DNA of the CDR3 is TGTGCCAGCAGTTCGAACAGGGTGATTGATTCACCCCTCCACTTT.

CDR3 region: CASSETSNRVDEQFF. CDR3 sequence (DNA): TGTGCCAGCAGCGAAACTAGCAATCGAGTCGATGAGCAGTTCTTC. The rearrangement joins TRBV9 to TRBJ2-1, with D possibly matching TRBD2 (6 bases). Germline-derived CDR1 and CDR2 are SGDLS and YYNGEE. CDR3 length: 15 residues. V lost 3 bases, J lost 8 bases, and 18 bases lay in between.

This clone was detected only once. The rearrangement links TRBV11-2 to TRBJ2-7, with D tentatively TRBD2 (6 bases). V dropped 5 bases and J dropped 3 bases, with 14 bases sitting between them. Germline V CDR1 and CDR2: SGHAT, FQNNGV. The CDR3 is made up of 14 amino acids. In DNA, the CDR3 is TGTGCCAGCAGCCCCCGACAGACTAGCTACGAGCAGTACTTC. Residues: CASSPRQTSYEQYF.

The chain recombines TRBV10-3 with TRBJ2-1, with TRBD2 as a possible D gene (5 bases). Germline V gene lookup returns CDR1 ENHRY and CDR2 SYGVKD. Trimming removed 0 bases at V and 4 bases at J, with 19 bases between. This CDR3 is 18 amino acids long. CDR3 in amino acids: CAISESKLPTSPYNEQFF. The CDR3 DNA reads TGTGCCATCAGTGAGTCAAAACTACCTACTAGTCCTTACAATGAGCAGTTCTTC.

This clone has more than one count but fewer than ten. The CDR3 loop is CASSFMRNNEQFF. CDR3 sequence (DNA): TGTGCCAGCAGTTTCATGCGGAACAATGAGCAGTTCTTC. The genes are TRBV12-3 or TRBV12-4 and TRBJ2-1, with no clear D. Between the trimmed V and J ends, which lost 3 bases and 5 bases, there was a span of 8 bases. CDR3 size: 13 residues.

J is TRBJ2-5 and V is TRBV9; D gene ambiguous. The germline V gene encodes CDR1 SGDLS and CDR2 YYNGEE. This CDR3 spans 15 amino acids. The ends were cut back, 3 bases at V and 4 bases at J, with 16 bases in the middle. The CDR3 region is CASSAKTSPPETQYF. The CDR3 bases are TGTGCCAGCAGCGCCAAAACATCGCCCCCAGAGACCCAGTACTTC.

The chain links TRBV10-2 to TRBJ1-4, with unresolved D. The CDR3 runs 11 residues. Trimming shortened V by 7 bases and J by 10 bases, and 10 bases separated the two germline ends. CDR1 WSHSY and CDR2 SAAADI come from the germline V gene. This CDR3 is CASMETGKLFF. The CDR3 DNA reads TGCGCCAGCATGGAAACGGGAAAACTGTTTTTT.

The V call is TRBV15, the J call TRBJ2-5; D gene ambiguous. The germline CDR1 and CDR2 sequences are LNHNV and YYDKDF (reference sequence). CDR3 length: 15 residues. Trimming cost V 1 base and J 1 base, with 10 bases left between them. In nucleotides, the CDR3 is TGTGCCACCAGCAGAGGACCGACAACCCAAGAGACCCAGTACTTC. Translation: CATSRGPTTQETQYF. The full variable domain, rest sourced from reference TRBV15 and TRBJ2-5, is DAMVIQNPRYQVTQFGKPVTLSCSQTLNHNVMYWYQQKSSQAPKLLFHYYDKDFNNEADTPDNFQSRRPNTSFCFLDIRSPGLGDTAMYLCATSRGPTTQETQYFGPGTRLLVL.

This chain links TRBV7-9 with TRBJ2-1, with TRBD1 matching 9 bases. This CDR3 is 15 amino acids long. Per the germline V gene, CDR1 is SEHNR and CDR2 is FQNEAQ (reference sequence). After removal of 5 bases from V and 8 bases from J, the junction contained 10 bases not matched to a gene. The CDR3 region is CASSHMGDRDHEQFF. CDR3 nucleotide sequence: TGTGCCAGCAGCCATATGGGGGACAGGGACCATGAGCAGTTCTTC. The variable domain in full, completed from reference TRBV7-9 and TRBJ2-1, reads DTGVSQNPRHKITKRGQNVTFRCDPISEHNRLYWYRQTLGQGPEFLTYFQNEAQLEKSRLLSDRFSAERPKGSFSTLEIQRTEQGDSAMYLCASSHMGDRDHEQFFGPGTRLTVL.

This sequence joins TRBV4-1 and TRBJ2-7, with D possibly TRBD1 on 6 matching bases. Trimming removed 3 bases at V and 7 bases at J, with 16 bases between. Looked up from germline, CDR1 is MGHRA and CDR2 is YSYEKL. This CDR3 has 14 residues. CDR3 in amino acids: CASSQDTRGREQYF. DNA for the CDR3: TGCGCCAGCAGCCAGGACACCAGGGGAAGGGAGCAGTACTTC.

The chain is built from TRBV19 and TRBJ2-7, with D perhaps TRBD1 (5 bases). The CDR3 spans 16 residues. The germline V gene encodes CDR1 LNHDA and CDR2 SQIVND (reference sequence). Between the trimmed V and J ends, which lost 3 bases and 6 bases, there was a span of 21 bases. This CDR3 is CASSIRSGRASPEQYF. The CDR3 nucleotides read TGTGCCAGTAGTATTAGGTCGGGCAGGGCCTCGCCCGAGCAGTACTTC.

The CDR3 here is CASSLSLAGVPDTQYF. CDR3 coding DNA: TGTGCCAGCAGCTTATCTCTAGCGGGAGTCCCAGATACGCAGTATTTT. This chain connects TRBV11-2 to TRBJ2-3; 10 bases map to TRBD2. The CDR3 is 16 residues long. Germline-derived CDR1 and CDR2 are SGHAT and FQNNGV. The V gene end was trimmed by 2 bases and the J gene end by 4 bases; junction bases not matched to a gene: 6.

This clone appeared once. The rearrangement joins TRBV7-8 to TRBJ1-1, with D tentatively TRBD1 (5 bases). Germline V gene sequence: CDR1 SGHVS, CDR2 FQNEAQ. V was cut by 5 bases and J by 5 bases, with 18 bases left in between. This CDR3 contains 15 residues. For the CDR3, the DNA is TGTGCCAGCAGCCCCGTTGGGATTGGGGGGACTGAAGCTTTCTTT. It encodes CASSPVGIGGTEAFF.

About this clone itself: The sample carries other DNA sequences with the same CDR3. The V and J genes are TRBV5-1 and TRBJ2-1; D remains unclear. V lost 0 bases and J lost 1, with 5 bases in between. The CDR3 has 14 residues. The germline gives CDR1 SGHRS, CDR2 YFSETQ. For the CDR3, the DNA is TGCGCCAGCAGCTTGGACGGTTCCTACAATGAGCAGTTCTTC. Translating it yields CASSLDGSYNEQFF.

The V call is TRBV7-2, the J call TRBJ2-7, with 11 bases fitting TRBD2. The length of the CDR3 is 15 residues. Germline V gives CDR1 SGHTA, CDR2 FQGNSA. With V trimmed by 5 bases and J by 3 bases, 6 bases remained unmatched. The CDR3 protein is CASSQPGLAVYEQYF. In nucleotides, the CDR3 is TGTGCCAGCAGCCAACCGGGACTAGCGGTCTACGAGCAGTACTTC.

The V and J genes are TRBV12-3 or TRBV12-4 and TRBJ2-6; the D is unclear. The CDR3 has 13 amino acids. Trimming cost V 6 bases and J 0 bases, with 3 bases left between them. CDR3 coding DNA: TGTGCCAGCAGGCGCTCTGGGGCCAACGTCCTGACTTTC. Translating gives CASRRSGANVLTF.

The CDR3 DNA reads TGTGCCAGCAGTTTTAGCGGGGCCGGGGAGCTGTTTTTT. Translated: CASSFSGAGELFF. The chain combines TRBV12-3 or TRBV12-4 with TRBJ2-2; 8 positions agree with TRBD2. Unmatched junction bases numbered 0, after V lost 3 bases and J lost 6 bases. The CDR3 loop spans 13 amino acids.

The chain has TRBV28 and TRBJ2-6, with no clear D. Trimming removed 2 bases at V and 2 bases at J, with 13 bases between. Germline assignment: CDR1 MDHEN and CDR2 SYDVKM. The CDR3 is 17 amino acids. In DNA form, the CDR3 reads TGTGCCAGCAGTTTAAGAGACGGGTGGGCTGGGGCCAACGTCCTGACTTTC. Protein sequence: CASSLRDGWAGANVLTF.